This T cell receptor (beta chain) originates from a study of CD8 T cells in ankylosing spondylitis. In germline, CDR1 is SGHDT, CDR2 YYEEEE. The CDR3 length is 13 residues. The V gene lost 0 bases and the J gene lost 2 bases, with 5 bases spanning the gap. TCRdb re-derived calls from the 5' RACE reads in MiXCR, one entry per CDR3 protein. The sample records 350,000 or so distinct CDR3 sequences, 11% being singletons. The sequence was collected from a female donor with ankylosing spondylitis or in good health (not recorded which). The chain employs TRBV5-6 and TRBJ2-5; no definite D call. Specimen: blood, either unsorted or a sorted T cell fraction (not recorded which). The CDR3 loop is CASSLGWQETQYF. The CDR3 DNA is TGTGCCAGCAGCTTGGGCTGGCAAGAGACCCAGTACTTC.